A selection of T cell receptor beta chains follows, all from one sample in a study of T cell responses to AZD1222 COVID-19 vaccine. Assay used: immunoSEQ multiplex PCR; TCRdb lists only in-frame clones, some missing. The table includes 110,000 to 150,000 clones, over 90% detected once. Material: peripheral blood, obtained on day 0 of AZD1222 vaccination. Source of these receptors: an adult in good health. CDR3s include the opening cysteine and the closing phenylalanine or tryptophan. D genes are given only for firm matches. For some rows the clone size is stated as once, few or many, or as a class when expanded; others skip it.

cdr3_nt	cdr3_aa	clone_size	v_call	d_call	j_call
TGTGCCAGTAGTATCCAGGCTAGCGGCACAGATACGCAGTATTTT	CASSIQASGTDTQYF	-	TRBV19	-	TRBJ2-3
TGTGCCAGCAGTTCCTACTCCGGGACAGTCAGGGTAGCAAACCAAGAGACCCAGTACTTC	CASSSYSGTVRVANQETQYF	-	TRBV27	TRBD1	TRBJ2-5
TGTGCCAGCAGTACAGGAGTGAGAGATACGCAGTATTTT	CASSTGVRDTQYF	-	TRBV12-3/TRBV12-4	-	TRBJ2-3
TGTGCCAGCAGTATTCCGACAGGGTATGGTCAGCCCCAGCATTTT	CASSIPTGYGQPQHF	-	TRBV28	TRBD1	TRBJ1-5
TGTGCCAGCAGTGGGACAGGGTATGGCTACACCTTC	CASSGTGYGYTF	-	TRBV2	TRBD1	TRBJ1-2
TGTGCCAGCAGTGAACAGGGGGACTATGGCTACACCTTC	CASSEQGDYGYTF	-	TRBV25-1	TRBD1	TRBJ1-2
TGTGCCAGCAGACAGGGGGCGGGTAGTTATGGCTACACCTTC	CASRQGAGSYGYTF	-	TRBV28	TRBD1	TRBJ1-2
TGTGCCAGCAGTGAAGCCATAGAAGTTGATGAGCAGTTCTTC	CASSEAIEVDEQFF	-	TRBV6-1	-	TRBJ2-1
TGTGCCAGCAGCCGAAGCTATGGCTACACCTTC	CASSRSYGYTF	-	TRBV12-3/TRBV12-4	-	TRBJ1-2
TGCGCCAGCAGCTTATCAACCATGAACACTGAAGCTTTCTTT	CASSLSTMNTEAFF	-	TRBV5-1	-	TRBJ1-1
TGTGCCAGTAGTATAGTCGACTTTAGGAGCTACACCTTC	CASSIVDFRSYTF	-	TRBV19	-	TRBJ1-2
TGTGCCACCAGTGATCCCAAGCCGGGACAGGGAATCTCTGGGGAGCTGTTTTTT	CATSDPKPGQGISGELFF	-	TRBV24-1	TRBD1	TRBJ2-2
TGTGCCAGTAGTATAGCGCTAGGATACGAGCAGTACTTC	CASSIALGYEQYF	-	TRBV19	-	TRBJ2-7
TGCGCCAGCAGCTCGCTACCGGGACAGGATTACTTC	CASSSLPGQDYF	once	TRBV5-1	TRBD1	TRBJ2-7
TGTGCCAGTAGTATATCCCTTGCGGGAGCCTACGAGCAGTACTTC	CASSISLAGAYEQYF	-	TRBV19	TRBD2	TRBJ2-7
TGTGCCAGCAGCCTCGAATATACGCAGTATTTT	CASSLEYTQYF	-	TRBV11-2	-	TRBJ2-3
TGTGCCAGCAGTTACAGGGGGCCCGGTGAAGCTTTCTTT	CASSYRGPGEAFF	-	TRBV12-3/TRBV12-4	TRBD1	TRBJ1-1
TGCGCCAGTCGTCTGACAGGAAACTATGGCTACACCTTC	CASRLTGNYGYTF	-	TRBV5-1	-	TRBJ1-2
TGTGCCAGCTCACGGGTAATGCGGGACGAGCAGTACTTC	CASSRVMRDEQYF	-	TRBV18	-	TRBJ2-7
TGTGCCAGCAGCCACCCAGGGGGCTACTCTGGAAACACCATATATTTT	CASSHPGGYSGNTIYF	-	TRBV3-1/TRBV3-2	TRBD1	TRBJ1-3
TGTGCCAGCTCACCGGGCTTAACTACCTACGAGCAGTACTTC	CASSPGLTTYEQYF	-	TRBV18	-	TRBJ2-7
TGTGCCAGCAGCTTGGAAACAGTCAATCAGCCCCAGCATTTT	CASSLETVNQPQHF	-	TRBV5-5	-	TRBJ1-5
TGTGCCAGCAGTTACTACCACGGAAACACCATATATTTT	CASSYYHGNTIYF	-	TRBV6-5	-	TRBJ1-3
TGTGCCACCAGTGACCCCGGTAGGGCTGAAGCTTTCTTT	CATSDPGRAEAFF	-	TRBV24-1	-	TRBJ1-1
TGCGCCAGCACCGAGGGAGGGACCTACAATGAGCAGTTCTTC	CASTEGGTYNEQFF	-	TRBV5-1	TRBD2	TRBJ2-1
TGTGCCAGCAGCTTAAACAGGGGAGCCGAGCAGTACTTC	CASSLNRGAEQYF	once	TRBV7-7	TRBD1	TRBJ2-7
TGTGCCAGCAGCCAAGTCCGGGGCTCCTACGAGCAGTACTTC	CASSQVRGSYEQYF	-	TRBV3-1/TRBV3-2	-	TRBJ2-7
TGTGCCTGGAGTGTACGCGGCAATCAGCCCCAGCATTTT	CAWSVRGNQPQHF	-	TRBV30	-	TRBJ1-5
TGTGCCACCAGCAGAGATATACAGGGGGGTCAGTATTTT	CATSRDIQGGQYF	-	TRBV15	TRBD1	TRBJ2-3
TGTGCCAGCAGTTTAGGGGGCACAACTAATGAAAAACTGTTTTTT	CASSLGGTTNEKLFF	once	TRBV28	-	TRBJ1-4
TGCGCCAGCATCGGCGGGACTAGCGGGAGAGGCAATGAGCAGTTCTTC	CASIGGTSGRGNEQFF	-	TRBV23-1	TRBD2	TRBJ2-1
TGTGCTAGTGGTTTGCAGGCTTTCAGGCGGGAGGGCCGCGCAGATACGCAGTATTTT	CASGLQAFRREGRADTQYF	once	TRBV12-5	TRBD2	TRBJ2-3
TGTGCCACCAGTGGGGGGTCTAACTATGGCTACACCTTC	CATSGGSNYGYTF	-	TRBV24-1	-	TRBJ1-2
TGTGCCAGCAGTGAAGGAGCCAGGGTGGACTATGGCTACACCTTC	CASSEGARVDYGYTF	-	TRBV6-1	-	TRBJ1-2
TGCAGCGTTGATAGGACAGGGGGCCCCTACGAGCAGTACTTC	CSVDRTGGPYEQYF	-	TRBV29-1	TRBD1	TRBJ2-7
TGTGCCAGCAGTTTGCGAGGGACAGGGAGTATACAGGCCTACGAGCAGTACTTC	CASSLRGTGSIQAYEQYF	-	TRBV27	TRBD1	TRBJ2-7
TGTGCCAGCAGTTACGAGAGAGGAGACACTGAAGCTTTCTTT	CASSYERGDTEAFF	-	TRBV6-5	-	TRBJ1-1
TGTGCCTGGAGTGTACAGACAGAGAGTAACTATGGCTACACCTTC	CAWSVQTESNYGYTF	-	TRBV30	-	TRBJ1-2
TGTGCCTGGAACAGGGTTGACAATGAGCAGTTCTTC	CAWNRVDNEQFF	-	TRBV30	-	TRBJ2-1
TGTGCCAGCAGTTACTCGCCAGGGGAGGACTATGGCTACACCTTC	CASSYSPGEDYGYTF	-	TRBV6-5	-	TRBJ1-2
TGTGCCAGCAGTGAATTTAGGAGAGCCTACGAGCAGTACTTC	CASSEFRRAYEQYF	-	TRBV2	-	TRBJ2-7
TGCGCCAGCAGCAGAGCGGGAGCCTGGGAGACCCAGTACTTC	CASSRAGAWETQYF	-	TRBV5-1	TRBD2	TRBJ2-5
TGTGCCAGCAGTGTACAGGGGGCGGATTCACCCCTCCACTTT	CASSVQGADSPLHF	-	TRBV2	TRBD1	TRBJ1-6
TGTGCCTGGAGTAAGAACAGGGTTTCAGAGACCCAGTACTTC	CAWSKNRVSETQYF	-	TRBV30	-	TRBJ2-5
TGTGCCAGTTCCACAGGGCGATTCCGTTTAACTGAAGCTTTCTTT	CASSTGRFRLTEAFF	-	TRBV7-2	-	TRBJ1-1
TGTGCCAGCAGTCCGGTGGGACGGAATAGCAATCAGCCCCAGCATTTT	CASSPVGRNSNQPQHF	-	TRBV27	-	TRBJ1-5
TGTGCCAGCAGTCAGGCTAGCAATCAGCCCCAGCATTTT	CASSQASNQPQHF	-	TRBV5-8	-	TRBJ1-5
TGTGCCAGCAGCTTAATTAGGGGTTGGAATGAGCAGTTCTTC	CASSLIRGWNEQFF	-	TRBV7-9	-	TRBJ2-1
TGTGCCAGCAGGCCCCTAGCGGGAGGGTACAATGAGCAGTTCTTC	CASRPLAGGYNEQFF	-	TRBV6-5	TRBD2	TRBJ2-1
TGTGCCAGTAGTCAACAGGGGGCTCTTAATTCACCCCTCCACTTT	CASSQQGALNSPLHF	once	TRBV19	TRBD1	TRBJ1-6
TGTGCCAGCAGTGGGGAGGGTTGGCACTCTGGGGCCAACGTCCTGACTTTC	CASSGEGWHSGANVLTF	-	TRBV2	TRBD2	TRBJ2-6
TGTGCCAGTACCACCCACGAGGCAGCGGAGAATTCACCCCTCCACTTT	CASTTHEAAENSPLHF	-	TRBV19	-	TRBJ1-6
TGCAGCTTTGGTTGGGGAGACGAAAAACTGTTTTTT	CSFGWGDEKLFF	-	TRBV29-1	-	TRBJ1-4
TGTGCCAGCAGCTACTCCGGGACAGCTGAAGCTTTCTTT	CASSYSGTAEAFF	-	TRBV7-9	TRBD1	TRBJ1-1
TGTGCCAGCAGCCCGATCGGGGGACGGCAGATCGGGGAGCTGTTTTTT	CASSPIGGRQIGELFF	-	TRBV5-4	-	TRBJ2-2
TGTGCCAGCAGTTTAGCGGGAGTCGAGACCCAGTACTTC	CASSLAGVETQYF	-	TRBV12-3/TRBV12-4	-	TRBJ2-5